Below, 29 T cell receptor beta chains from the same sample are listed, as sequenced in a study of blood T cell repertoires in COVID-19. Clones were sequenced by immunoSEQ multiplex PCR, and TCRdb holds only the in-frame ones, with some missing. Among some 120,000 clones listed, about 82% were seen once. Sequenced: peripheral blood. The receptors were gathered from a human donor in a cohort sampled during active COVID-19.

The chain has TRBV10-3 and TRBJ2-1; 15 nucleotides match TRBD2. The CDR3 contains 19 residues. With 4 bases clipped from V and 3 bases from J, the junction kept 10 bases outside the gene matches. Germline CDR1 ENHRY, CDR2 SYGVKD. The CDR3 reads CAISGGLAGGDSGYNEQFF. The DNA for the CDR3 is TGTGCCATCAGTGGGGGACTAGCGGGAGGAGATTCGGGCTACAATGAGCAGTTCTTC.

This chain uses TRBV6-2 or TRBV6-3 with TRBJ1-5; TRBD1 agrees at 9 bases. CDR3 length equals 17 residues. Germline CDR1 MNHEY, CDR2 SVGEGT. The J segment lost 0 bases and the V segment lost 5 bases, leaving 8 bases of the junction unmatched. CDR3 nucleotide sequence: TGTGCCAGCAGTCCGGGACAGGGTACATATAGCAATCAGCCCCAGCATTTT. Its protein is CASSPGQGTYSNQPQHF.

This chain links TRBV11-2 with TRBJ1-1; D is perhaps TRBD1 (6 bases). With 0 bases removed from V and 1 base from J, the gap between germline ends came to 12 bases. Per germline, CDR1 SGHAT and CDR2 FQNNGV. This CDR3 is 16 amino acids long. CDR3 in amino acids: CASSLEGPGANTEAFF. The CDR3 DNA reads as TGTGCCAGCAGCTTAGAAGGTCCAGGGGCGAACACTGAAGCTTTCTTT.

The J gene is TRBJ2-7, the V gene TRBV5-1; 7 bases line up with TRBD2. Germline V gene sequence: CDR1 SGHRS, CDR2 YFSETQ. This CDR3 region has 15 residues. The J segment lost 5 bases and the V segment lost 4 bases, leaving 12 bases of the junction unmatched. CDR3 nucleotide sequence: TGCGCCAGCAGCGCCGAGTGGCGGGAGAGGAACGAGCAGTACTTC. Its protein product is CASSAEWRERNEQYF.

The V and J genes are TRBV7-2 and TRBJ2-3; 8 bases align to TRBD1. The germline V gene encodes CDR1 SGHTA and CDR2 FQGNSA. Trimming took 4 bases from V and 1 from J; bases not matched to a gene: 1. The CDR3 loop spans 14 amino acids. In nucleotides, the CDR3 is TGTGCCAGCAGCTCGGACAGGGGCACAGATACGCAGTATTTT. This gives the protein CASSSDRGTDTQYF.

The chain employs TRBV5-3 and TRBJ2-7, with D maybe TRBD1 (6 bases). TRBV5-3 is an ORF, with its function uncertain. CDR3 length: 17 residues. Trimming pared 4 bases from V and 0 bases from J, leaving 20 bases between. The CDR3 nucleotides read TGTGCCAGAAGCGCGCTCCCTCGGGACATAACCTCCTACGAGCAGTACTTC. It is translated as CARSALPRDITSYEQYF.

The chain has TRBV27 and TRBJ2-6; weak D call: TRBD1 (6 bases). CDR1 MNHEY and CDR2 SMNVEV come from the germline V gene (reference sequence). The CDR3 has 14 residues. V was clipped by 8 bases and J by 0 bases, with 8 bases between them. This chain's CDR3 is CASGRGSGANVLTF. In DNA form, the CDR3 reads TGTGCCAGCGGCAGGGGCTCTGGGGCCAACGTCCTGACTTTC.

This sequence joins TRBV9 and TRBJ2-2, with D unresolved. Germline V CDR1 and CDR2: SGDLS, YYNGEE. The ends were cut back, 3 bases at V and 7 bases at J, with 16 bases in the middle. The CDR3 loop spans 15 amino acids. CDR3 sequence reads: CASSAYLEYGGELFF. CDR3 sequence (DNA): TGTGCCAGCAGCGCCTACCTCGAGTACGGCGGGGAGCTGTTTTTT.

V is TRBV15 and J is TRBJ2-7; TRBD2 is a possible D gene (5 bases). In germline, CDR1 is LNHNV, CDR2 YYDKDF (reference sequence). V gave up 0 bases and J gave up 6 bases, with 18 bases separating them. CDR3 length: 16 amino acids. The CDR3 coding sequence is TGTGCCACCAGCAGAGATCCAGCATGGGAGACGTCCGAGCAGTACTTC. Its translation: CATSRDPAWETSEQYF.

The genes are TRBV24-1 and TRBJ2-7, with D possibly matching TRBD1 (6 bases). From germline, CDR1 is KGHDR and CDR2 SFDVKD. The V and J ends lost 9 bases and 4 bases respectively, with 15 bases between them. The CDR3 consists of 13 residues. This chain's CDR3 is CATQGTSTYEQYF. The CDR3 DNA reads TGTGCCACCCAGGGGACCTCCACTTACGAGCAGTACTTC.

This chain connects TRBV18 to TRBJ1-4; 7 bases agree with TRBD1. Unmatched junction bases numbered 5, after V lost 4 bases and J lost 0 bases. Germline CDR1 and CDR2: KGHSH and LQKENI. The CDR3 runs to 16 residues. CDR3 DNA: TGTGCCAGCTCACTTATTACAGGGGCAACTAATGAAAAACTGTTTTTT. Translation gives CASSLITGATNEKLFF. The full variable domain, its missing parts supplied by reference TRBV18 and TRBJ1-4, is NAGVMQNPRHLVRRRGQEARLRCSPMKGHSHVYWYRQLPEEGLKFMVYLQKENIIDESGMPKERFSAEFPKEGPSILRIQQVVRGDSAAYFCASSLITGATNEKLFFGSGTQLSVL.

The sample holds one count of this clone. This CDR3 reads CASSQAKLSNTDTQYF. The CDR3 nucleotides are TGTGCCAGCAGCCAAGCTAAACTGTCGAACACAGATACGCAGTATTTT. The rearrangement uses TRBV14 and TRBJ2-3; D is ambiguous. With 1 base removed from V and 2 bases from J, the gap between germline ends came to 13 bases. From germline, CDR1 is SGHDN and CDR2 FVKESK. CDR3 length: 16 residues.

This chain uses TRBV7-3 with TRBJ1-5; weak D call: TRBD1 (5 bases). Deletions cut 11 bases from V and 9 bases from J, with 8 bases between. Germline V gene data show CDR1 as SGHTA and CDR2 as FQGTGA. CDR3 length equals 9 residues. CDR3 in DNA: TGTGCCGCCGGGGGGCCCCAGCATTTT. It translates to CAAGGPQHF.

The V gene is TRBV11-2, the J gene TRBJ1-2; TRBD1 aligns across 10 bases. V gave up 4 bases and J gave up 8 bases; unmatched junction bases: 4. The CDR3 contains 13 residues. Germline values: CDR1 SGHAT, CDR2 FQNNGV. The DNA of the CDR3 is TGTGCCAGCAGCTGGGACAGGGGAAGAGGCTACACCTTC. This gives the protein CASSWDRGRGYTF.

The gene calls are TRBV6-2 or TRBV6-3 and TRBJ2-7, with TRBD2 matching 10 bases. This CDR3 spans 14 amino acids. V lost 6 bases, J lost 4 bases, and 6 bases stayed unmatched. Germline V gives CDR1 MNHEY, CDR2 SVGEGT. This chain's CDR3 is CASSASGRGYEQYF. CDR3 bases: TGTGCCAGCAGCGCTAGCGGGAGAGGATACGAGCAGTACTTC.

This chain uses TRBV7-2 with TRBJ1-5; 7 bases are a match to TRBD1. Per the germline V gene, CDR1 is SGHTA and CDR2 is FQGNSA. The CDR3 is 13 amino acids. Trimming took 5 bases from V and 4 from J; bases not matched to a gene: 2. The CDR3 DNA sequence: TGTGCCAGCAGCCCACAGGGGAATCAGCCCCAGCATTTT. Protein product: CASSPQGNQPQHF.

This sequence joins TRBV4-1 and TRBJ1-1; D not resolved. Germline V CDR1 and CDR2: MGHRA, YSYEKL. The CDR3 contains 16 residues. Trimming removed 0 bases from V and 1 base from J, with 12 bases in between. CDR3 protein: CASSQDRLGRNTEAFF. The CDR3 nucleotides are TGCGCCAGCAGCCAAGATCGTTTGGGCAGGAACACTGAAGCTTTCTTT.

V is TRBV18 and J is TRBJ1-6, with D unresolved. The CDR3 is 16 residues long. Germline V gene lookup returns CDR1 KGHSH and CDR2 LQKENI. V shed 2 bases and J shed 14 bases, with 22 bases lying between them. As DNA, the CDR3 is TGTGCCAGCTCACCATTGCCCCGTCAAGCCGCCATCACCCTCCACTTT. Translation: CASSPLPRQAAITLHF.

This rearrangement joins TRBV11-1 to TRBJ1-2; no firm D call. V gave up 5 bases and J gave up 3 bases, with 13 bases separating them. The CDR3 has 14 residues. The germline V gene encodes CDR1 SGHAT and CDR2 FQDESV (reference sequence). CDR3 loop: CASSGGFRDYGYTF. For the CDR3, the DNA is TGTGCCAGCAGCGGAGGGTTTCGGGACTATGGCTACACCTTC.

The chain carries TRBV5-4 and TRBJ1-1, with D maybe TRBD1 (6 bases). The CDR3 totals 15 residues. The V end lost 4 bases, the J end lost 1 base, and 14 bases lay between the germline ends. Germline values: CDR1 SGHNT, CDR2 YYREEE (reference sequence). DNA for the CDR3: TGTGCCAGCAGCCCTGGACAGTTGAGGAACACTGAAGCTTTCTTT. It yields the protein CASSPGQLRNTEAFF.

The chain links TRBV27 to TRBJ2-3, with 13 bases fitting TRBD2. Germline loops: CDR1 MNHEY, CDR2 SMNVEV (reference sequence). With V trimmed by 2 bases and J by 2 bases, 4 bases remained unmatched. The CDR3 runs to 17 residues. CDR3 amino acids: CASSLMGLAGFTDTQYF. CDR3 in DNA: TGTGCCAGCAGTTTAATGGGACTAGCGGGATTCACAGATACGCAGTATTTT.

In DNA form, the CDR3 reads TGTGCCAGCAGAGTACTCTCTAGCGATACGGAGACCCAGTACTTC. It translates to CASRVLSSDTETQYF. The chain uses TRBV3-1 (or the pseudogene TRBV3-2) and TRBJ2-5, with a tentative D call TRBD2 (6 bases). Germline lookup yields CDR1 LGHDT and CDR2 YNNKEL (reference sequence). The V end was cut by 6 bases, the J end by 5 bases, with 19 bases between. This CDR3 has 15 residues.

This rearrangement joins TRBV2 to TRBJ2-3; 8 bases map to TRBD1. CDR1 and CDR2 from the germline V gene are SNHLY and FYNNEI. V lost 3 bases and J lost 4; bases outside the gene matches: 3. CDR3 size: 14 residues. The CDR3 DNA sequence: TGTGCCAGCAGTGATGACAGGGGACCAGATACGCAGTATTTT. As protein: CASSDDRGPDTQYF. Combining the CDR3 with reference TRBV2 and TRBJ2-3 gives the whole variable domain EPEVTQTPSHQVTQMGQEVILRCVPISNHLYFYWYRQILGQKVEFLVSFYNNEISEKSEIFDDQFSVERPDGSNFTLKIRSTKLEDSAMYFCASSDDRGPDTQYFGPGTRLTVL.

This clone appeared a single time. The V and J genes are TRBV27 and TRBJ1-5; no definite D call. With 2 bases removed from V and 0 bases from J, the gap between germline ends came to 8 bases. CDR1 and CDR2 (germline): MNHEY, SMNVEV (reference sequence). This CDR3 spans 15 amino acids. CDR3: CASSLSQASNQPQHF. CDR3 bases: TGTGCCAGCAGTTTAAGTCAGGCTAGCAATCAGCCCCAGCATTTT.

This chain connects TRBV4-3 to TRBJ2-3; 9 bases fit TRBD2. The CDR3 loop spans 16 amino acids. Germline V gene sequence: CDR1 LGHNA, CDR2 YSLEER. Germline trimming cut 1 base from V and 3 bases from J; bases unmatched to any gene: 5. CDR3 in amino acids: CASSQVAGGPTDTQYF. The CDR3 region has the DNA TGCGCCAGCAGCCAAGTGGCGGGAGGGCCGACAGATACGCAGTATTTT.

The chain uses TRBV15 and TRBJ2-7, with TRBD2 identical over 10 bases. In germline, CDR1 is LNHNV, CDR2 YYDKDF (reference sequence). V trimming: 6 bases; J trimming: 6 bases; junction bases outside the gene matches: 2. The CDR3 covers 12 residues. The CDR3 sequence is CATRGTSVEQYF. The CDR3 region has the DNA TGTGCCACCAGGGGGACTAGCGTCGAGCAGTACTTC.

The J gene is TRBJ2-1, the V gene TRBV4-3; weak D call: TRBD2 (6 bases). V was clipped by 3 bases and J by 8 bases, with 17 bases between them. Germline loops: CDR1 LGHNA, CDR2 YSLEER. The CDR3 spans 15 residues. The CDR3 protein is CASSQGLGGGYEQFF. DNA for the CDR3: TGCGCCAGCAGCCAGGGCCTTGGGGGAGGCTATGAGCAGTTCTTC.

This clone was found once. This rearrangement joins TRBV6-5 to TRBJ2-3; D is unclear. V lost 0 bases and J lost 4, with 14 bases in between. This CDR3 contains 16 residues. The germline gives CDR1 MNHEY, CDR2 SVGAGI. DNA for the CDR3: TGTGCCAGCAGTTACTCGAGAGCTTTCGGTTCAGATACGCAGTATTTT. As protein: CASSYSRAFGSDTQYF.

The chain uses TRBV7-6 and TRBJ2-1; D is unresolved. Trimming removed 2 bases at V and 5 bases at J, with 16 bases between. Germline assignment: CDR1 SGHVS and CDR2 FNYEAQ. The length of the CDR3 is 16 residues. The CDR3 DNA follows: TGTGCCAGCAGCTTACTAAACTACAAGAGAAACAATGAGCAGTTCTTC. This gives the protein CASSLLNYKRNNEQFF.